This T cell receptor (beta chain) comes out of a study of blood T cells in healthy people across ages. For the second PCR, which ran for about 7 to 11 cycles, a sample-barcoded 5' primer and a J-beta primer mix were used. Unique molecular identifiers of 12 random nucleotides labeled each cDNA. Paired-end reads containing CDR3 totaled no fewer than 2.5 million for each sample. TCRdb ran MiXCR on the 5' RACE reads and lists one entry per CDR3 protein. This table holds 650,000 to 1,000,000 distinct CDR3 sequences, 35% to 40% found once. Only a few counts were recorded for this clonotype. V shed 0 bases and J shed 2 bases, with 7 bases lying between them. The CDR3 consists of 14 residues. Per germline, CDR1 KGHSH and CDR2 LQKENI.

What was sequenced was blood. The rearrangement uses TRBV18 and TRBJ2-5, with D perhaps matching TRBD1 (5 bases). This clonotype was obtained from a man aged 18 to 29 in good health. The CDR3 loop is CASSPPGEQETQYF. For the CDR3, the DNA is TGTGCCAGCTCACCACCAGGGGAACAAGAGACCCAGTACTTC.